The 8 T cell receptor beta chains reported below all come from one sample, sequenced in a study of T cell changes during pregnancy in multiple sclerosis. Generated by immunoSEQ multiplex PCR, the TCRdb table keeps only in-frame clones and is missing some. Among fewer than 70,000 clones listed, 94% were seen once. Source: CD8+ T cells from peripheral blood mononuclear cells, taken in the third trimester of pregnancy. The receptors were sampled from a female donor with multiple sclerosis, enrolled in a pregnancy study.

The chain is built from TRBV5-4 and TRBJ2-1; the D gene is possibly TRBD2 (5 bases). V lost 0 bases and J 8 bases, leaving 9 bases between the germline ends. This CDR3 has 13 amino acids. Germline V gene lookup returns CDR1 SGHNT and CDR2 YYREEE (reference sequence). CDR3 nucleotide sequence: TGTGCCAGCAGCTTGGGACTAACCCATGAGCAGTTCTTC. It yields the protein CASSLGLTHEQFF.

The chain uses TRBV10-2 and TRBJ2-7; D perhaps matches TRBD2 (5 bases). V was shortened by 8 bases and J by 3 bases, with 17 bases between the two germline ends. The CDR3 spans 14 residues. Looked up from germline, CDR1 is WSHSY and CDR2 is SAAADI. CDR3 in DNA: TGCGCCAGCCGGGGTGGTAGCGAGATCTACGAGCAGTACTTC. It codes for CASRGGSEIYEQYF.

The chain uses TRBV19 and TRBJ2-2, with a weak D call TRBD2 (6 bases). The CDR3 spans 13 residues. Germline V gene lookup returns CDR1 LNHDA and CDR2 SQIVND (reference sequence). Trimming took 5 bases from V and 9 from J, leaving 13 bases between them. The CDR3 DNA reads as TGTGCCAGTAGTGCACAGGAGGGTAGGGAGCTGTTTTTT. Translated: CASSAQEGRELFF.

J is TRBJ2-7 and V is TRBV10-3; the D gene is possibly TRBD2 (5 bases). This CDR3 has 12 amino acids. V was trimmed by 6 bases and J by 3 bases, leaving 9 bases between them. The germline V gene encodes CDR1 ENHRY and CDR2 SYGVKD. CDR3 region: CAIRTDYYEQYF. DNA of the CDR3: TGTGCCATCAGGACTGACTACTACGAGCAGTACTTC.

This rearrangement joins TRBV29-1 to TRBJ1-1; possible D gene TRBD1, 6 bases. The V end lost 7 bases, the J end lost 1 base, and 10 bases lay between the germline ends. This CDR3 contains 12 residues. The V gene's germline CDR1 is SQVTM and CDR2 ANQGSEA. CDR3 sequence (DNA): TGCAGCGGGGGGGGACAGAACACTGAAGCTTTCTTT. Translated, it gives CSGGGQNTEAFF. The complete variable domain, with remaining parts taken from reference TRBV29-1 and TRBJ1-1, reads SAVISQKPSRDICQRGTSLTIQCQVDSQVTMMFWYRQQPGQSLTLIATANQGSEATYESGFVIDKFPISRPNLTFSTLTVSNMSPEDSSIYLCSGGGQNTEAFFGQGTRLTVV.

CDR3 nucleotides: TGCGCCAGCCCTAGGGGAGGGTTCCCGGACACCGGGGAGCTGTTTTTT. The encoded protein is CASPRGGFPDTGELFF. The V call is TRBV23-1, the J call TRBJ2-2; TRBD2 aligns across 7 bases. TRBV23-1 carries the ORF label, with uncertain function. The V and J ends lost 8 bases and 3 bases, in that order; junction bases with no gene match: 12. This CDR3 comprises 16 residues.

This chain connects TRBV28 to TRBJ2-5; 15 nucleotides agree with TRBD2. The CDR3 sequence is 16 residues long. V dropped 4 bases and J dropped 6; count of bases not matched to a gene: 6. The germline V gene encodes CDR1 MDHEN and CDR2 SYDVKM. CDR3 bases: TGTGCCAGCAGTTCGGGGACTAGCGGGAGGATACAGACCCAGTACTTC. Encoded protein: CASSSGTSGRIQTQYF.

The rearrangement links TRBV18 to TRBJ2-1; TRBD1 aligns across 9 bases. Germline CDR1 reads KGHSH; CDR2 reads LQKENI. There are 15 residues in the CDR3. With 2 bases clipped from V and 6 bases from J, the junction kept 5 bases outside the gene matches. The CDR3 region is CASSPAGQGFNEQFF. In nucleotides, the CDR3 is TGTGCCAGCTCACCAGCGGGACAGGGTTTCAATGAGCAGTTCTTC.